Listed here are 5 T cell receptor beta chains from one sample, sequenced in a study of blood T cell repertoires in COVID-19. Measured with immunoSEQ multiplex PCR; TCRdb has only the in-frame clones, and not every one. The table has some 210,000 clones, roughly 87% seen once. The sequenced material came from PBMCs or T cells enriched from blood (not recorded which). The receptors originated from a man aged 18 to 30 with acute COVID-19.

The chain combines TRBV6-5 with TRBJ2-1; D is perhaps TRBD1 (6 bases). V lost 7 bases and J lost 7, with 14 bases in between. The CDR3 has 13 amino acids. Looked up from germline, CDR1 is MNHEY and CDR2 is SVGAGI. The CDR3 DNA is TGTGCCAGCACTCAAGGGGGTAGGAATGAGCAGTTCTTC. Translating it yields CASTQGGRNEQFF.

V gene TRBV5-6 combines with J gene TRBJ1-1; D remains unclear. V gave up 0 bases and J gave up 1 base, with 4 bases separating them. In germline, CDR1 is SGHDT, CDR2 YYEEEE. The CDR3 contains 13 residues. The CDR3 nucleotides are TGTGCCAGCAGCTTGGACAGGAACACTGAAGCTTTCTTT. This gives the protein CASSLDRNTEAFF.

This clone showed up just once. The rearrangement links TRBV11-2 to TRBJ1-3; no clear D. The CDR3 is 14 amino acids. From germline, CDR1 is SGHAT and CDR2 FQNNGV. Trimming pared 5 bases from V and 2 bases from J, leaving 10 bases between. CDR3 sequence: CASSPHSTGNTIYF. DNA for the CDR3: TGTGCCAGCAGCCCCCATTCCACTGGAAACACCATATATTTT.

The chain has TRBV10-3 and TRBJ1-6; TRBD1 matches 9 bases. The CDR3 contains 16 residues. Per germline, CDR1 ENHRY and CDR2 SYGVKD. Trimming took 3 bases from V and 9 from J; bases not matched to a gene: 9. CDR3 bases: TGTGCCATCAGTGAAATTGGGGACAGGGTTGTTTCACCCCTCCACTTT. This gives the protein CAISEIGDRVVSPLHF.

The chain has TRBV27 and TRBJ2-7, with a possible D match to TRBD1 (5 bases). The germline V and J ends were trimmed by 3 bases and 0 bases, with 15 bases remaining between them. Per germline, CDR1 MNHEY and CDR2 SMNVEV (reference sequence). The CDR3 covers 16 residues. CDR3 nucleotides: TGTGCCAGCAGTTTCAAACGACAGTCATACTCCTACGAGCAGTACTTC. This codes for CASSFKRQSYSYEQYF.